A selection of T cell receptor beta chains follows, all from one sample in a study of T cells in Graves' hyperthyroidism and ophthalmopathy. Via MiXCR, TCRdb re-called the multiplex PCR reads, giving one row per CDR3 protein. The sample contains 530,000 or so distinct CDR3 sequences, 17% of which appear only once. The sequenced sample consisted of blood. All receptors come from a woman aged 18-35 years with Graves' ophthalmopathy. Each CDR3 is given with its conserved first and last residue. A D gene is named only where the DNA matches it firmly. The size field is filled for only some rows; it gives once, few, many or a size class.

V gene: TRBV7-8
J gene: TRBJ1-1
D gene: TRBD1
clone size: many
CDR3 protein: CASSLRDRAYMMNTEAFF
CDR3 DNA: TGTGCCAGCAGCTTACGGGACAGGGCGTACATGATGAACACTGAAGCTTTCTTT

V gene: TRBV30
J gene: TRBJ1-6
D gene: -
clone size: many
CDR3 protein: CAWSESGYNSPLHF
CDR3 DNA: TGTGCCTGGAGTGAGTCCGGATATAATTCACCCCTCCACTTT

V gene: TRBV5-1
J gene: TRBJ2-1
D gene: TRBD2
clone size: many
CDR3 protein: CASSLAAGAYNEQFF
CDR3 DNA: TGCGCCAGCAGCTTGGCCGCGGGGGCCTACAATGAGCAGTTCTTC

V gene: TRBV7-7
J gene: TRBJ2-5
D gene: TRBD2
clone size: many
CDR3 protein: CASSRSGGRLETQYF
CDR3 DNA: TGTGCTAGCAGTCGTAGCGGGGGGCGGTTGGAGACCCAGTACTTC

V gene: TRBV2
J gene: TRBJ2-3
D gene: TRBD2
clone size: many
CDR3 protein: CASIGVVAGGSTDTQYF
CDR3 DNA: TGTGCCAGCATAGGAGTAGTAGCGGGGGGCAGCACAGATACGCAGTATTTT

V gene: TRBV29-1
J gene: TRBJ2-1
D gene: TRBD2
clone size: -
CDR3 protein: CSVRGLALHNEQFF
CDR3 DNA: TGCAGCGTTAGGGGACTAGCGTTACACAATGAGCAGTTCTTC

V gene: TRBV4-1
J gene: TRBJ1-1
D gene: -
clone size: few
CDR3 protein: CASSSGAGRGRTEAFF
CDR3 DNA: TGCGCCAGCAGCAGTGGTGCAGGGCGAGGGAGGACTGAAGCTTTCTTT

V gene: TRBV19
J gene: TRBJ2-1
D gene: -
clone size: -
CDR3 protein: CASISYNEQFF
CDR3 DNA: TGTGCCAGTATTTCCTACAATGAGCAGTTCTTC

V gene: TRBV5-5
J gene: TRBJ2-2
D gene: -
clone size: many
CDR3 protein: CASSSDVRATGELFF
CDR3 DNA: TGTGCCAGCAGCTCAGACGTCAGGGCCACCGGGGAGCTGTTTTTT

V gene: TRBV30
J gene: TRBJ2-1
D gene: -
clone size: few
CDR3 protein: CAWRSRGTYNEQFF
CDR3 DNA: TGTGCCTGGAGGTCACGGGGGACCTACAATGAGCAGTTCTTC

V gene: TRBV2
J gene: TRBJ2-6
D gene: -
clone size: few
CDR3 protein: CASSEEPGANVLTF
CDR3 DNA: TGTGCCAGCAGTGAAGAACCTGGGGCCAACGTCCTGACTTTC

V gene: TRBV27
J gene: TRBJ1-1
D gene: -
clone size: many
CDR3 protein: CASSLSGGGKAFF
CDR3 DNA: TGTGCCAGCAGTTTATCAGGGGGGGGAAAAGCTTTCTTT

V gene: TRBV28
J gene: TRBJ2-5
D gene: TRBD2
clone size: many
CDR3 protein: CASSLLLAGRETQYF
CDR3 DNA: TGTGCCAGCAGTTTACTACTAGCGGGGAGGGAGACCCAGTACTTC

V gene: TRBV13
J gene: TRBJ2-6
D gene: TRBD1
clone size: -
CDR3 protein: CASSLGWGQAARVGANVLTF
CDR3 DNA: TGTGCCAGCAGCTTAGGCTGGGGACAGGCAGCACGAGTTGGGGCCAACGTCCTGACTTTC

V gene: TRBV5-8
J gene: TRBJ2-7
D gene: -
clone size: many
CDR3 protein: CASSLDSRTGEQYF
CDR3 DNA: TGTGCCAGCAGCTTGGATTCCCGGACGGGCGAGCAGTACTTC

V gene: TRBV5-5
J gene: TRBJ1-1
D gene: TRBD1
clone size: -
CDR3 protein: CASSLGWTGWRNTEAFF
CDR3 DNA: TGTGCCAGCAGCCTTGGATGGACAGGGTGGAGGAACACTGAAGCTTTCTTT

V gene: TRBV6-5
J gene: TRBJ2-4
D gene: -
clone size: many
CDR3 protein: CASSYGAVAKNIQYF
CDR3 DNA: TGTGCCAGCAGTTACGGCGCCGTAGCCAAAAACATTCAGTACTTC

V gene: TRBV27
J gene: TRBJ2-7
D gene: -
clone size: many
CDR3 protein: CASSLGLSYEQYF
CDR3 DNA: TGTGCCAGCAGCCTAGGGCTCTCCTACGAGCAGTACTTC

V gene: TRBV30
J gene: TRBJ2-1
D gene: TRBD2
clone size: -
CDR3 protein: CAWSVLAGVYNEQFF
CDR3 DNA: TGTGCCTGGAGTGTACTAGCGGGGGTGTACAATGAGCAGTTCTTC

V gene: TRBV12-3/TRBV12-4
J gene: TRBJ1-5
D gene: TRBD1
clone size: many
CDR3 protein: CASSFTGQDQPQHF
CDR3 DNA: TGTGCCAGCAGTTTCACGGGACAGGATCAGCCCCAGCATTTT

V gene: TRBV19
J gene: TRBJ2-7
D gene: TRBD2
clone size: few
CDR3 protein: CASSILAGAITYEQYF
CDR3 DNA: TGTGCCAGTAGTATCCTAGCGGGGGCCATCACCTACGAGCAGTACTTC

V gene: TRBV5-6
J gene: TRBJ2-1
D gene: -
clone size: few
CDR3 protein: CASSLWGAGGEQFF
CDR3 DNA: TGTGCCAGCAGCTTGTGGGGGGCGGGCGGTGAGCAGTTCTTC

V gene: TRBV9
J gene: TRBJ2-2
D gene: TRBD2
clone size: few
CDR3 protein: CASSASGSRTGELFF
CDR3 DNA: TGTGCCAGCAGCGCTAGCGGGAGTCGTACCGGGGAGCTGTTTTTT

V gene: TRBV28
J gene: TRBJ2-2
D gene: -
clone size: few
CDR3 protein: CASSFTASQGTGELFF
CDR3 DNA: TGTGCCAGCAGTTTCACCGCCTCACAGGGCACCGGGGAGCTGTTTTTT

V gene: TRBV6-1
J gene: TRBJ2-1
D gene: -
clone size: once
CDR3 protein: CASSEYPGDEQFF
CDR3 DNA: TGTGCCAGCAGTGAGTACCCGGGGGATGAGCAGTTCTTC

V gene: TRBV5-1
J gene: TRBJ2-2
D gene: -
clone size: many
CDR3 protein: CASSDLTANTGELFF
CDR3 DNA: TGCGCCAGCAGCGACCTGACAGCGAACACCGGGGAGCTGTTTTTT

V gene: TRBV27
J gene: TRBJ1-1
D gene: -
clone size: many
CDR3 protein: CASSLIWDGTSEAFF
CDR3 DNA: TGTGCCAGCAGTTTAATCTGGGATGGAACAAGTGAAGCTTTCTTT

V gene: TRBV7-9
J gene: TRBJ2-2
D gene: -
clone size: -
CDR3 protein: CASSLEGNRADLFF
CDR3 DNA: TGTGCCAGCAGCTTAGAGGGGAACAGGGCGGATCTGTTTTTT

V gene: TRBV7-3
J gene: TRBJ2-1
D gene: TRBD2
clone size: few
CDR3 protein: CASSPLGGGLAGGSYNEQFF
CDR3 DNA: TGTGCCAGCAGCCCCCTCGGGGGTGGACTAGCGGGAGGATCCTACAATGAGCAGTTCTTC

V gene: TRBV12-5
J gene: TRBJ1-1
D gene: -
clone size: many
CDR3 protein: CASGPGFGAFF
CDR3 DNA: TGTGCTAGTGGCCCAGGGTTTGGGGCTTTCTTT

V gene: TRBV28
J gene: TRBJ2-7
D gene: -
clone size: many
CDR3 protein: CASSSLSSSYEQYF
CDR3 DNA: TGTGCCAGCAGTTCTCTATCGAGCAGTTACGAGCAGTACTTC

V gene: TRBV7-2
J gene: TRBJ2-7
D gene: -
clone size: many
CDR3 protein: CASSFLGVTSYEQYF
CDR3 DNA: TGTGCCAGCAGCTTTTTGGGGGTTACCTCCTACGAGCAGTACTTC

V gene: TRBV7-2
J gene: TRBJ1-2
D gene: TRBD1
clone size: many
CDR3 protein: CASSLGTGGAGGKGYTF
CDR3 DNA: TGTGCCAGCAGCTTAGGGACAGGGGGCGCGGGCGGCAAAGGCTACACCTTC

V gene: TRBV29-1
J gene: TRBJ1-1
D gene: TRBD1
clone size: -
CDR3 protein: CSVDPGRGYTEAFF
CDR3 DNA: TGCAGCGTTGACCCCGGCAGGGGGTACACTGAAGCTTTCTTT

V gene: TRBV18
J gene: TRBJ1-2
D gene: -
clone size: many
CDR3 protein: CASSPRGRGDYGYTF
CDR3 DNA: TGTGCCAGCTCACCACGTGGCAGGGGAGACTATGGCTACACCTTC

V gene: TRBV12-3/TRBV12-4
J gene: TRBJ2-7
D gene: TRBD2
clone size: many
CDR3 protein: CASSSSGRVPYEQYF
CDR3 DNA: TGTGCCAGCAGTTCTAGCGGGAGGGTACCCTACGAGCAGTACTTC

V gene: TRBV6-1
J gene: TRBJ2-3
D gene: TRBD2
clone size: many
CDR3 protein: CASSKAGATDTQYF
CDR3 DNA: TGTGCCAGCAGTAAAGCGGGAGCGACAGATACGCAGTATTTT

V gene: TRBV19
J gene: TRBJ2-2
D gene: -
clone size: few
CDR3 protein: CASSILGGVSNTGELFF
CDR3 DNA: TGTGCCAGTAGTATTTTGGGAGGTGTCTCAAACACCGGGGAGCTGTTTTTT

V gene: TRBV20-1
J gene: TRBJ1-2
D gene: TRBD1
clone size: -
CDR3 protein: CSARSGTDDGYTF
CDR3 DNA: TGCAGTGCCAGGTCCGGGACAGATGATGGCTACACCTTC

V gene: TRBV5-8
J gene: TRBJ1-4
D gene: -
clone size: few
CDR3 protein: CASSLKGRQPGMEKLFF
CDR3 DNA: TGTGCCAGCAGCTTGAAAGGCCGACAGCCCGGGATGGAAAAACTGTTTTTT

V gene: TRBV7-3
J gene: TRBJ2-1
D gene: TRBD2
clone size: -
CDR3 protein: CASSLNLGLAGFNEQFF
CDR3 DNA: TGTGCCAGCAGCTTAAATTTGGGACTAGCGGGATTCAATGAGCAGTTCTTC

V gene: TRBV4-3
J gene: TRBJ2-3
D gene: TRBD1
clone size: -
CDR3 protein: CASSSGTGNTDTQYF
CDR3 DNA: TGCGCCAGCAGCTCCGGGACAGGGAACACAGATACGCAGTATTTT

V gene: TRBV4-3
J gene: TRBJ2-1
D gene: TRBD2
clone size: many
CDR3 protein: CASSQDWLAVHNEQFF
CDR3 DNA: TGCGCCAGCAGCCAAGATTGGCTAGCGGTTCACAATGAGCAGTTCTTC

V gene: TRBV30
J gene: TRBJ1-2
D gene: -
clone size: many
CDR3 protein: CAWSVGVGGYTF
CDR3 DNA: TGTGCCTGGAGTGTAGGGGTCGGAGGCTACACCTTC

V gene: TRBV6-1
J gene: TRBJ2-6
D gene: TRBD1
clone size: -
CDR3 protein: CASSPKGRDRAFSGANVLTF
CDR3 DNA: TGTGCCAGCAGTCCCAAGGGCCGGGACAGGGCTTTCTCTGGGGCCAACGTCCTGACTTTC

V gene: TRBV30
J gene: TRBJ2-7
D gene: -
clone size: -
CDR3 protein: CAWSVARISYEQYF
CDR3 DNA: TGTGCCTGGAGTGTAGCCCGGATCTCCTACGAGCAGTACTTC

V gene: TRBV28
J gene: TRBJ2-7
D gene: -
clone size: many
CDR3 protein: CASSHTSRPPYEQYF
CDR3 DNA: TGTGCCAGCAGTCATACCTCCCGGCCTCCCTACGAGCAGTACTTC

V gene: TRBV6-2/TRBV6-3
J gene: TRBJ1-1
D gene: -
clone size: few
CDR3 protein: CASSVNGGRAFF
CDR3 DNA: TGTGCCAGCAGTGTAAACGGGGGGCGAGCTTTCTTT

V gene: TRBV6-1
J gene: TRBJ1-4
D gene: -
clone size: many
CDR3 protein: CASSDMPQPNEKLFF
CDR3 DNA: TGTGCCAGCAGTGATATGCCCCAGCCGAATGAAAAACTGTTTTTT

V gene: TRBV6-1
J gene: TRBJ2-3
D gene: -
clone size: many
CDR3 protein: CASSSGRYTDTQYF
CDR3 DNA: TGTGCCAGCAGTTCGGGACGGTACACAGATACGCAGTATTTT

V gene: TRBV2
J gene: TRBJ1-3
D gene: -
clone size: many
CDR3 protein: CASSMDGGSGNTIYF
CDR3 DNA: TGTGCCAGCAGTATGGACGGAGGCTCTGGAAACACCATATATTTT

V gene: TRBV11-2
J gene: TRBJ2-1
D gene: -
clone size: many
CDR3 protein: CASSPRTSSSYNEQFF
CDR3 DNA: TGTGCCAGCAGCCCTAGGACAAGTAGCTCCTACAATGAGCAGTTCTTC

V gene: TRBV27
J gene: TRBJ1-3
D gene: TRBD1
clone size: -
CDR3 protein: CASSTGQGMTGNTIYF
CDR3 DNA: TGTGCCAGCAGCACCGGACAGGGAATGACTGGAAACACCATATATTTT

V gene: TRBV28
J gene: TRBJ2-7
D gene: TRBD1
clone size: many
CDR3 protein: CASTGQRIYEQYF
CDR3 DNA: TGTGCCAGCACGGGACAGCGAATCTACGAGCAGTACTTC

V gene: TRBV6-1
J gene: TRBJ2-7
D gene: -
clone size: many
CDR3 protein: CASSSQGAPLYEQYF
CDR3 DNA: TGTGCCAGCAGTTCACAGGGAGCCCCCCTCTACGAGCAGTACTTC

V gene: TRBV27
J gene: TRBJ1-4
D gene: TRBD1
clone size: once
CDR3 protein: CASSTLRQGVWLGKLFF
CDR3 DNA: TGTGCCAGCAGTACCCTTCGACAGGGAGTGTGGCTCGGAAAACTGTTTTTT

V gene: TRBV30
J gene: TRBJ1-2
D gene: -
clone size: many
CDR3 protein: CAWRHPDGSYGYTF
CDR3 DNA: TGTGCCTGGAGGCACCCGGACGGCAGCTATGGCTACACCTTC

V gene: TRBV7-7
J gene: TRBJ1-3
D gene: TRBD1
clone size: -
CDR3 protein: CASSARQQGPDTVYF
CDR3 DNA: TGTGCTAGCAGCGCACGCCAACAGGGGCCAGACACCGTATATTTT

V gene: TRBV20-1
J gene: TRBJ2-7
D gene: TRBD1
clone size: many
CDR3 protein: CSARSGTGGYEQYF
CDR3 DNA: TGCAGTGCTAGAAGTGGGACAGGGGGTTACGAGCAGTACTTC